This TCR beta chain was documented in a study of Ad26.COV2.S vaccination and SARS-CoV-2 variants. The CDR3 contains 15 residues. Trimming took 4 bases from V and 5 from J; bases not matched to a gene: 6. CDR1 and CDR2 from the germline V gene are LGHNA and YSLEER. Specified treatment: 15 to 20 received Ad26.COV2.S at low or high dose, single or two shots; about 5 received placebo; per-sample allocation not given. The samples were gathered on day 63 after the first injection of vaccine or placebo. Assay: immunoSEQ multiplex PCR; the TCRdb copy retains only in-frame clones and omits some. Of 430,000 or so clones in the sample, 75% to 95% were seen once.

This receptor was obtained from a person aged 18 to 59 who received the Ad26.COV2.S COVID-19 vaccine or a placebo. The chain combines TRBV4-3 with TRBJ2-1; 9 positions match TRBD2. The sample consisted of peripheral blood, taken in a trial of Ad26.COV2.S vaccine versus placebo. Here the CDR3 reads CASSRAGGINNEQFF. DNA for the CDR3: TGCGCCAGCAGCCGAGCGGGAGGAATTAACAATGAGCAGTTCTTC.